This T cell receptor beta chain was recovered during a study of OX40 agonist ivuxolimab in advanced cancers. Study background: Across the patients, intravenous ivuxolimab was delivered every 2 weeks at 0.01 to 10 mg/kg. Cancers in dose escalation were hepatocellular, melanoma, renal cell and head and neck. At roughly 83% male, the cohort had a mean age of 60 years, ranging from roughly 20 to 80.

TCRdb keeps only in-frame clones here, not all; method: immunoSEQ multiplex PCR. The sample shows 73,000 or so clones, approximately 85% of them seen only once. Note on this clone: Its antigen remains unidentified.

Study-wide results and caveats: Among some nonresponders, normalized T-cell clonal expansion was also low.

Germline CDR1 is SGHRS and CDR2 is YFSETQ. Losses at the gene ends were 1 base for V and 6 bases for J; bases not matched to a gene: 3. CDR3 length: 13 residues. This TCR came from an adult with an advanced solid tumor such as melanoma, head and neck, liver or kidney cancer. Sequences were derived from CD4+ or CD8+ T cells sorted from blood, sampled in a trial of the OX40 agonist ivuxolimab. V is TRBV5-1 and J is TRBJ1-2; TRBD1 matches 7 bases. CDR3 residues: CASSLRTGDGYTF. The CDR3 coding sequence is TGCGCCAGCAGCTTGCGGACAGGTGATGGCTACACCTTC.